These 11 T cell receptor beta chains originate from one sample sequenced in a study of blood T cell repertoires in COVID-19. Clones were read by immunoSEQ multiplex PCR, and TCRdb kept only the in-frame ones, dropping some. The sample yields around 270,000 clones, around 92% seen once. Input material: peripheral blood. These receptors were taken from a young adult with COVID-19, enrolled during active disease.

The chain combines TRBV5-1 with TRBJ1-6; D is undetermined. Germline CDR1 reads SGHRS; CDR2 reads YFSETQ. V was trimmed by 0 bases and J by 4 bases, leaving 8 bases between them. CDR3 length: 15 amino acids. As DNA, the CDR3 is TGCGCCAGCAGCTTGGGAGGGAGTTATAATTCACCCCTCCACTTT. This codes for CASSLGGSYNSPLHF. The entire variable domain, with the rest obtained from reference TRBV5-1 and TRBJ1-6, is as follows: KAGVTQTPRYLIKTRGQQVTLSCSPISGHRSVSWYQQTPGQGLQFLFEYFSETQRNKGNFPGRFSGRQFSNSRSEMNVSTLELGDSALYLCASSLGGSYNSPLHFGNGTRLTVT.

This sequence joins TRBV19 and TRBJ1-6, with 8 bases aligning to TRBD1. The CDR3 sequence is 15 residues long. V lost 3 bases to trimming and J lost 5 bases; unmatched junction nucleotides: 3. From germline, CDR1 is LNHDA and CDR2 SQIVND (reference sequence). The CDR3 region is CASSIGDRNNSPLHF. The CDR3 bases are TGTGCCAGTAGTATCGGGGACAGGAATAATTCACCCCTCCACTTT.

The V and J genes are TRBV6-1 and TRBJ1-5, with D unresolved. With 2 bases removed from V and 1 base from J, the gap between germline ends came to 6 bases. Germline V CDR1 and CDR2: MNHNS, SASEGT. CDR3 length: 14 residues. CDR3 DNA sequence: TGTGCCAGCAGTGAAATGAGGAGCAATCAGCCCCAGCATTTT. This gives the protein CASSEMRSNQPQHF.

The chain recombines TRBV12-3 or TRBV12-4 with TRBJ2-3, with 7 positions matching TRBD1. The CDR3 consists of 13 residues. Germline trimming cut 9 bases from V and 6 bases from J; bases unmatched to any gene: 9. In DNA, the CDR3 is TGTGCCAGTTCCGACAGGGCCGTGGATACGCAGTATTTT. As protein: CASSDRAVDTQYF.

This chain uses TRBV5-6 with TRBJ1-1; perhaps TRBD1 as D (5 bases). Trimming removed 6 bases at V and 4 bases at J, with 19 bases between. The CDR3 runs to 15 residues. Per the germline V gene, CDR1 is SGHDT and CDR2 is YYEEEE. This chain's CDR3 is CASIQGPLDGTEAFF. Written as DNA, the CDR3 is TGTGCCAGCATCCAGGGCCCGCTCGACGGCACTGAAGCTTTCTTT.

The chain links TRBV29-1 to TRBJ1-1; D remains ambiguous. Germline assignment: CDR1 SQVTM and CDR2 ANQGSEA. This CDR3 has 11 amino acids. V was cut by 3 bases and J by 1 base, with 3 bases left in between. The CDR3 DNA follows: TGCAGCGTTGAGGCGAACACTGAAGCTTTCTTT. Translation: CSVEANTEAFF.

This clone was detected only once. The genes are TRBV6-5 and TRBJ1-1; D ambiguous. Germline CDR1 and CDR2: MNHEY and SVGAGI. The length of the CDR3 is 16 residues. V lost 4 bases, J lost 0 bases, and 15 bases lay in between. DNA of the CDR3: TGTGCCAGCAGTTTCGCGGCAGAACTCATGAACACTGAAGCTTTCTTT. Amino acids: CASSFAAELMNTEAFF.

The V call is TRBV5-1, the J call TRBJ1-3; D remains unclear. CDR3 size: 13 residues. Germline assignment: CDR1 SGHRS and CDR2 YFSETQ. V lost 4 bases and J 4 bases, leaving 9 bases between the germline ends. For the CDR3, the DNA is TGCGCCAGCAGCCTGTCCGTCGGAAACACCATATATTTT. Protein product: CASSLSVGNTIYF.

J is TRBJ1-4 and V is TRBV10-2; 10 bases line up with TRBD1. The CDR3 is 13 residues long. Germline V CDR1 and CDR2: WSHSY, SAAADI. V shed 9 bases, J shed 8 bases, and the junction held 6 bases outside the gene matches. CDR3 nucleotides: TGCGCCAGTCGAGGGACAGGGGACGAAAAACTGTTTTTT. It encodes CASRGTGDEKLFF.

The table lists this clone with a few counts. The genes are TRBV4-1 and TRBJ2-7; 8 nucleotides agree with TRBD2. There are 17 residues in the CDR3. Per the germline V gene, CDR1 is MGHRA and CDR2 is YSYEKL. V shed 1 base and J 3 bases; nucleotides not matched to a gene: 11. The CDR3 protein is CASSQGAGAVSFYEQYF. CDR3 coding DNA: TGCGCCAGCAGCCAAGGAGCGGGAGCCGTTTCCTTCTACGAGCAGTACTTC.

The chain is built from TRBV6-2 or TRBV6-3 and TRBJ1-5, with 10 bases matching TRBD1. Germline loops: CDR1 MNHEY, CDR2 SVGEGT. This CDR3 has 15 residues. The junction had 4 bases not matched to a gene; V was cut back by 2 bases and J by 6 bases. The CDR3 coding sequence is TGTGCCAGCAGTTACGTGACAGGGGGCGTTCAGCCCCAGCATTTT. Translated, it gives CASSYVTGGVQPQHF.